One T cell receptor beta chain is described in this entry. Germline V gene sequence: CDR1 SGHNT, CDR2 YENEEA. J was trimmed by 6 bases and V by 5 bases; bases with no gene match: 6. The CDR3 is made up of 14 amino acids. Study processing details: By means of reference gene primer amplification, nucleated cell counts were estimated. Sequenced by immunoSEQ multiplex PCR; TCRdb stores in-frame clones only, minus some. V and J calls and clone size come straight from that table; D and trimming were deduced from the DNA. This sample carries 200,000 to 250,000 clones, 65% to 85% of them seen once, and the ten largest clones take 2% to 2.5%. This sample was taken from a study of blood T cell repertoires in COVID-19. Whole-study context: Specimens from acute and convalescent COVID-19 originated in the United States, Italy and Spain. Sample material is recorded as cDNA or gDNA derived from T cells, B-cell-depleted T cells, or PBMCs.

Sequenced material: peripheral blood. J is TRBJ2-3 and V is TRBV11-3; TRBD1 matches at 9 bases. The receptor's source is a woman aged 60-75 years with acute or convalescent COVID-19. This CDR3 reads CASSRDREADTQYF. As DNA, the CDR3 is TGTGCCAGCAGCCGGGACAGGGAAGCGGATACGCAGTATTTT.